Listed here are 29 T cell receptor beta chains from one sample, sequenced in a study of T-cell reconstitution after alpha-beta-depleted transplantation in children. Using unique molecular identifiers, the investigators prepared the TCRbeta library. Via MiXCR, TCRdb re-called the PCR reads, giving one row per CDR3 protein. The table has about 360,000 distinct CDR3 sequences, 10% to 15% seen once. Source: PBMCs, taken from the stem cell graft. The receptors come from a human donor who donated a stem cell graft to a child with Fanconi anemia.

The gene calls are TRBV6-4 and TRBJ1-1; 7 nucleotides align to TRBD1. With V trimmed by 6 bases and J by 4 bases, 8 bases remained unmatched. Germline V gene sequence: CDR1 MRHNA, CDR2 SNTAGT. The CDR3 contains 14 residues. The chain's CDR3 is CASRPDREGTEAFF. CDR3 bases: TGTGCCAGCAGACCCGACAGGGAGGGCACTGAAGCTTTCTTT.

Only a few counts were recorded for this clonotype. The chain couples TRBV4-3 to TRBJ1-2; D ambiguous. With 0 bases removed from V and 8 bases from J, the gap between germline ends came to 19 bases. Germline-derived CDR1 and CDR2 are LGHNA and YSLEER. The CDR3 has 16 residues. The CDR3 bases are TGCGCCAGCAGCCAAGATAATCGGGTGATACTATCGGGCTACACCTTC. This codes for CASSQDNRVILSGYTF.

This clonotype was counted ten times or more. V usage is TRBV29-1 and J usage is TRBJ2-1, with 8 positions matching TRBD1. Germline values: CDR1 SQVTM, CDR2 ANQGSEA. V gave up 7 bases and J gave up 8 bases; unmatched junction bases: 10. This CDR3 is built from 13 residues. CDR3 DNA: TGCAGCGCGCTGACAGGGGCGAGTGATGAGCAGTTCTTC. Translating gives CSALTGASDEQFF.

The rearrangement uses TRBV6-2 or TRBV6-3 and TRBJ1-1; D unresolved. CDR3 size: 14 residues. V lost 0 bases and J 4 bases, leaving 9 bases between the germline ends. Germline V gene sequence: CDR1 MNHEY, CDR2 SVGEGT. The CDR3 reads CASSYSSRVTEAFF. CDR3 sequence (DNA): TGTGCCAGCAGTTACTCGAGTAGGGTCACTGAAGCTTTCTTT.

This CDR3 is CASSLGGEGGTEAFF. The CDR3 region has the DNA TGTGCCAGCAGCCTCGGGGGCGAAGGGGGCACTGAAGCTTTCTTT. The chain carries TRBV28 and TRBJ1-1; maybe TRBD1 (6 bases). The CDR3 contains 15 residues. Germline CDR1 is MDHEN and CDR2 is SYDVKM. The V end lost 6 bases, the J end lost 4 bases, and 18 bases lay between the germline ends.

This clonotype was picked up many times. The chain carries TRBV20-1 and TRBJ2-7; D may match TRBD1 or TRBD2 (5 bases each). This CDR3 has 14 amino acids. Germline CDR1 and CDR2: DFQATT and SNEGSKA (reference sequence). V lost 1 base and J lost 4, with 14 bases in between. In nucleotides, the CDR3 is TGCAGTGCTAGAGTAACGGGACGGGATTACGAGCAGTACGTC. It yields the protein CSARVTGRDYEQYV.

Many counts were recorded for this clonotype. CDR3 DNA sequence: TGTGCCAGCAGTTCACCGGGACGGCAGTCTGGGGCCAACGTCCTGACTTTC. Protein product: CASSSPGRQSGANVLTF. The chain uses TRBV7-6 and TRBJ2-6, with D perhaps TRBD1 or TRBD2 (5 bases each). This CDR3 has 17 amino acids. Germline CDR1 SGHVS, CDR2 FNYEAQ. Trimming took 6 bases from V and 1 from J, leaving 16 bases between them.

A few counts support this clonotype. V and J are TRBV6-6 and TRBJ1-1; D might be TRBD1 (5 bases). The length of the CDR3 is 13 residues. Trimming stripped 7 bases from V and 4 bases from J, with 13 bases between. Germline V CDR1 and CDR2: MNHNY, SVGAGI (reference sequence). The CDR3, as DNA: TGTGCCAGCAATCTAGGGGTGGGCACTGAAGCTTTCTTT. Its protein product is CASNLGVGTEAFF.

The rearrangement joins TRBV7-2 to TRBJ1-2; TRBD1 aligns across 10 bases. The CDR3 loop spans 15 amino acids. Germline V gene lookup returns CDR1 SGHTA and CDR2 FQGNSA. The V and J ends lost 5 bases and 3 bases, in that order; junction bases with no gene match: 6. The CDR3 coding sequence is TGTGCCAGCAGCAACAGACAGGGGGCATACTATGGCTACACCTTC. Its translation is CASSNRQGAYYGYTF.

This clonotype was detected ten times or more. V is TRBV12-3 or TRBV12-4 and J is TRBJ1-1; 10 bases map to TRBD1. The CDR3 has 15 residues. The J segment lost 1 base and the V segment lost 1 base, leaving 0 bases of the junction unmatched. The CDR3 spells CASSLGTGGNTEAFF. The CDR3 bases are TGTGCCAGCAGTTTAGGGACAGGGGGGAACACTGAAGCTTTCTTT.

This clonotype was counted a few times. The chain employs TRBV19 and TRBJ1-1; D remains ambiguous. The V gene's germline CDR1 is LNHDA and CDR2 SQIVND (reference sequence). The CDR3 sequence is 16 residues long. The V and J ends lost 3 bases and 8 bases respectively, with 22 bases between them. The CDR3 sequence is CASSITGVGVVVEAFF. CDR3 bases: TGTGCCAGTAGTATCACTGGGGTTGGAGTGGTTGTGGAAGCTTTCTTT.

The chain carries TRBV18 and TRBJ1-1; D possibly corresponds to TRBD1 (5 bases). The CDR3 extends over 15 amino acids. Germline lookup yields CDR1 KGHSH and CDR2 LQKENI. V was trimmed by 1 base and J by 1 base, leaving 10 bases between them. This CDR3 is CASSPQKTENTEAFF. The CDR3 coding sequence is TGTGCCAGCTCACCACAAAAGACAGAGAACACTGAAGCTTTCTTT.

This chain links TRBV10-3 with TRBJ1-6; weak D call: TRBD1 (5 bases). V gave up 4 bases and J gave up 7 bases, with 11 bases separating them. Germline V lookup: CDR1 ENHRY, CDR2 SYGVKD. CDR3 size: 14 residues. CDR3 amino acids: CAISGETENSPLHF. The CDR3 bases are TGTGCCATCAGTGGAGAGACAGAGAATTCACCCCTCCACTTT.

The chain recombines TRBV30 with TRBJ1-1; D uncertain. This CDR3 region has 12 residues. The V end was cut by 1 base, the J end by 1 base, with 4 bases between. Germline V gives CDR1 GTSNPN, CDR2 SVGIG (reference sequence). The CDR3 loop is CAWSEGNTEAFF. The CDR3 DNA reads as TGTGCCTGGAGTGAAGGGAACACTGAAGCTTTCTTT.

This clonotype was observed once. The V gene is TRBV6-5, the J gene TRBJ2-3; 9 bases are a match to TRBD1. The CDR3 has 15 amino acids. CDR1 MNHEY and CDR2 SVGAGI come from the germline V gene. The V segment lost 0 bases and the J segment 5 bases; nucleotides outside the gene matches: 3. CDR3 sequence reads: CASSYSTGGKDTQYF. CDR3 coding DNA: TGTGCCAGCAGTTACTCGACAGGGGGAAAAGATACGCAGTATTTT.

This clonotype was counted at least ten times. The CDR3 loop is CASSSPWGGDTDTQYF. The CDR3 DNA follows: TGTGCCAGCAGTTCTCCATGGGGGGGCGACACAGATACGCAGTATTTT. The chain is built from TRBV12-3 or TRBV12-4 and TRBJ2-3, with a possible D match to TRBD2 (7 bases). Trimming shortened V by 4 bases and J by 2 bases, and 16 bases separated the two germline ends. The CDR3 covers 16 residues.

This clonotype was detected only a few times. The chain is built from TRBV29-1 and TRBJ1-1; D uncertain. The CDR3 is 12 amino acids. Germline V gives CDR1 SQVTM, CDR2 ANQGSEA. Trimming removed 6 bases from V and 1 base from J, with 9 bases in between. CDR3 in amino acids: CSVLVQNTEAFF. The DNA of the CDR3 is TGCAGCGTCCTGGTCCAGAACACTGAAGCTTTCTTT.

This clonotype was counted many times. The V and J genes are TRBV6-1 and TRBJ2-2, with 9 bases matching TRBD2. The CDR3 is made up of 16 amino acids. With 5 bases clipped from V and 2 bases from J, the junction kept 6 bases outside the gene matches. The germline V gene has CDR1 MNHNS and CDR2 SASEGT. CDR3 coding DNA: TGTGCCAGCAGTCTTAGCGGGGGAGTTAACACCGGGGAGCTGTTTTTT. Translating gives CASSLSGGVNTGELFF.

This clonotype was found a few times. The chain links TRBV12-3 or TRBV12-4 to TRBJ1-1; D may be TRBD1 (5 bases). V lost 3 bases to trimming and J lost 7 bases, with 12 bases between them. The CDR3 has 13 residues. CDR3 residues: CASSFGGYLEAFF. Here the CDR3 DNA reads TGTGCCAGCAGTTTCGGGGGGTATCTTGAAGCTTTCTTT.

The CDR3 DNA reads as TGTGCCAGCCGGACCGGGACTTTTGGGGGCACAGATACGCAGTATTTT. It yields the protein CASRTGTFGGTDTQYF. This chain joins TRBV3-1 and TRBJ2-3; D is perhaps TRBD2 (6 bases). CDR3 length: 16 amino acids. The germline V gene encodes CDR1 LGHDT and CDR2 YNNKEL (reference sequence). V shed 8 bases and J shed 1 base, with 19 bases lying between them.

This clonotype has at least ten counts. Relative to the germline gene, one junction end is altered; a read error may explain this. The rearrangement links TRBV5-1 to TRBJ1-1; D is undetermined. Germline V gives CDR1 SGHRS, CDR2 YFSETQ. This CDR3 is built from 13 residues. CDR3: CASSLAANTEAFF. DNA for the CDR3: TGTGCCAGCAGCTTAGCAGCGAACACTGAAGCTTTCTTT.

The J gene is TRBJ2-2, the V gene TRBV10-2; D possibly uses TRBD1 or TRBD2 (5 bases each). Germline V gives CDR1 WSHSY, CDR2 SAAADI. The CDR3 is 16 amino acids. The germline V and J ends were trimmed by 2 bases and 4 bases, with 14 bases remaining between them. CDR3 bases: TGCGCCAGCAGTGAGCCCCTCACAGGAGGCACCGGGGAGCTGTTTTTT. Amino acids: CASSEPLTGGTGELFF.

This chain uses TRBV12-3 or TRBV12-4 with TRBJ2-2, with 11 bases identical to TRBD1. CDR3 size: 18 residues. V shed 2 bases, J shed 8 bases, and the junction held 13 bases outside the gene matches. Here the CDR3 reads CASSLWTGGAGLNGELFF. DNA for the CDR3: TGTGCCAGCAGTTTATGGACAGGGGGCGCGGGTTTGAATGGGGAGCTGTTTTTT.

This clonotype has just a few counts. This chain joins TRBV29-1 and TRBJ2-2, with D tentatively TRBD1 (7 bases). The germline V gene has CDR1 SQVTM and CDR2 ANQGSEA. The CDR3 has 14 amino acids. Trimming shortened V by 5 bases and J by 4 bases, and 14 bases separated the two germline ends. The CDR3 here is CSVSGGPVTGELFF. CDR3 DNA sequence: TGCAGCGTTTCAGGGGGGCCAGTCACCGGGGAGCTGTTTTTT.

This clonotype was seen a few times. The chain is built from TRBV9 and TRBJ2-1; 9 bases map to TRBD2. Losses at the gene ends were 4 bases for V and 6 bases for J; bases not matched to a gene: 17. Germline CDR1 and CDR2: SGDLS and YYNGEE. The CDR3 consists of 18 residues. The CDR3 DNA follows: TGTGCCAGCAGCCTCACCCTAGGGGGGACTAGCTACGTCAATGAGCAGTTCTTC. Translation: CASSLTLGGTSYVNEQFF.

This clonotype was detected only a few times. This sequence joins TRBV29-1 and TRBJ2-5; D is perhaps TRBD2 (5 bases). CDR1 is SQVTM and CDR2 is ANQGSEA in the germline V gene. This CDR3 has 13 amino acids. Trimming pared 2 bases from V and 3 bases from J, leaving 10 bases between. The CDR3 region is CSVETGRKETQYF. The CDR3 DNA sequence: TGCAGCGTTGAAACGGGAAGGAAAGAGACCCAGTACTTC. The full variable domain, rest sourced from reference TRBV29-1 and TRBJ2-5, is SAVISQKPSRDICQRGTSLTIQCQVDSQVTMMFWYRQQPGQSLTLIATANQGSEATYESGFVIDKFPISRPNLTFSTLTVSNMSPEDSSIYLCSVETGRKETQYFGPGTRLLVL.

This clonotype was seen more than once but under ten times. The chain combines TRBV24-1 with TRBJ2-3; D not resolved. Germline V CDR1 and CDR2: KGHDR, SFDVKD. Trimming removed 4 bases at V and 4 bases at J, with 14 bases between. The CDR3 loop spans 15 amino acids. The CDR3 is CATSDTVLGPDTQYF. The DNA of the CDR3 is TGTGCCACCAGTGACACCGTCTTGGGCCCAGATACGCAGTATTTT.

This clonotype was counted a few times. The V call is TRBV29-1, the J call TRBJ1-5; D might be TRBD1 (5 bases). V was trimmed by 4 bases and J by 7 bases, leaving 32 bases between them. CDR3 length: 19 residues. CDR1 is SQVTM, CDR2 ANQGSEA, per germline. As DNA, the CDR3 is TGCAGCGTTGGAGTCGGGGGTTTGCCCCAGTCGCTAGCGAGGCAGCCCCAGCATTTT. Translated: CSVGVGGLPQSLARQPQHF.

This sequence joins TRBV7-2 and TRBJ2-3, with D perhaps matching TRBD1 (6 bases). The CDR3 is 15 amino acids. In germline, CDR1 is SGHTA, CDR2 FQGNSA. The germline V and J ends were trimmed by 5 bases and 1 base, with 13 bases remaining between them. The CDR3 spells CASSLQGPGTDTQYF. The CDR3 coding sequence is TGTGCCAGCAGCCTACAGGGTCCTGGCACAGATACGCAGTATTTT.